This TCR beta chain was sequenced for a study of cytomegalovirus exposure and HLA in healthy donors. About the research overall: From donors who were HLA-typed, an early data release held about 89 million unique TCRs.

60 Vbeta and 13 Jbeta primers were used in PCR. Measured with immunoSEQ multiplex PCR; TCRdb has only the in-frame clones, and not every one. The data show some 190,000 clones, with about three quarters seen just once and approximately 1% held by the top ten. The germline V gene has CDR1 GTSNPN and CDR2 SVGIG (reference sequence). J lost 7 bases, V lost 3 bases, and 6 bases had no gene match. The CDR3 runs to 15 residues. The clonotype was recovered from a middle-aged woman in good health and CMV-seronegative. V and J are TRBV30 and TRBJ2-1, with TRBD2 matching over 13 bases. What was sequenced was PBMCs. The CDR3 here is CAWRLAGGPGNEQFF. For the CDR3, the DNA is TGTGCCTGGAGACTAGCGGGAGGGCCGGGGAATGAGCAGTTCTTC.